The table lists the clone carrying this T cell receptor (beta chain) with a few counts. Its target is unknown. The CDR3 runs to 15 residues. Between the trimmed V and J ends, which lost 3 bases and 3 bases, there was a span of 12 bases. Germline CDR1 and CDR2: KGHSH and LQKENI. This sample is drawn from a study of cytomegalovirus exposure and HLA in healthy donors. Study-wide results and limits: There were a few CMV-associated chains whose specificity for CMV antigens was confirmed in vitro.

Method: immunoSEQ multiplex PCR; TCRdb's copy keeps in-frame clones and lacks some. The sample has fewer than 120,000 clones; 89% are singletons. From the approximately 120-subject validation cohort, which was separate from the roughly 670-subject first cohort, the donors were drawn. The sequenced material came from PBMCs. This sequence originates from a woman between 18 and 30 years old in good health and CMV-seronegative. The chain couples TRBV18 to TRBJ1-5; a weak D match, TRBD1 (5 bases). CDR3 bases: TGTGCCAGCTCACCGCCCAGGGTGTCCAATCAGCCCCAGCATTTT. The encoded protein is CASSPPRVSNQPQHF.